A single sample is the source of the 10 T cell receptor beta chains below, sequenced in a study of cytomegalovirus exposure and HLA in healthy donors. A multiplex PCR was run with 60 Vbeta primers and 13 Jbeta primers. Sequenced by immunoSEQ multiplex PCR; TCRdb stores in-frame clones only, minus some. The sample lists about 190,000 clones; around 77% were seen once. What was sequenced was PBMCs. Receptors were obtained from a woman younger than 30 in good health and CMV-seronegative.

This clone was seen a handful of times. This rearrangement joins TRBV11-2 to TRBJ1-2; 7 nucleotides align to TRBD1. This CDR3 has 15 residues. The germline V gene encodes CDR1 SGHAT and CDR2 FQNNGV. J lost 0 bases, V lost 5 bases, and 6 bases had no gene match. Here the CDR3 reads CASSEQTGTNYGYTF. In DNA form, the CDR3 reads TGTGCCAGCAGCGAGCAGACAGGGACTAACTATGGCTACACCTTC.

V usage is TRBV11-2 and J usage is TRBJ2-1, with 7 positions matching TRBD2. Germline loops: CDR1 SGHAT, CDR2 FQNNGV. This CDR3 has 16 residues. J was trimmed by 7 bases and V by 0 bases; bases with no gene match: 9. CDR3: CASSLDPGEGRNEQFF. Written as DNA, the CDR3 is TGTGCCAGCAGCTTAGATCCGGGGGAGGGCCGTAATGAGCAGTTCTTC.

J is TRBJ1-3 and V is TRBV27; the match to TRBD1 covers 7 bases. Germline CDR1 MNHEY, CDR2 SMNVEV (reference sequence). The junction had 5 bases not matched to a gene; V was cut back by 6 bases and J by 0 bases. The CDR3 runs 15 residues. For the CDR3, the DNA is TGTGCCAGCAGGGGACAGTCCCACTCTGGAAACACCATATATTTT. Translated: CASRGQSHSGNTIYF.

This chain joins TRBV28 and TRBJ2-1; 7 bases map to TRBD2. V trimming: 2 bases; J trimming: 8 bases; junction bases outside the gene matches: 6. CDR1 MDHEN and CDR2 SYDVKM come from the germline V gene. This CDR3 has 14 amino acids. The CDR3: CASSLAGDLDEQFF. DNA for the CDR3: TGTGCCAGCAGTTTAGCGGGGGACCTCGATGAGCAGTTCTTC.

This chain uses TRBV6-5 with TRBJ2-1; 12 bases agree with TRBD1. Germline V lookup: CDR1 MNHEY, CDR2 SVGAGI. This CDR3 comprises 15 residues. With V trimmed by 10 bases and J by 6 bases, 10 bases remained unmatched. This CDR3 is CATITPGQGANEQFF. The CDR3 DNA sequence: TGTGCCACTATCACCCCGGGACAGGGGGCCAATGAGCAGTTCTTC.

The V gene is TRBV27, the J gene TRBJ1-1; 8 bases fit TRBD1. The CDR3 is 15 residues long. CDR1 is MNHEY, CDR2 SMNVEV, per germline (reference sequence). V was pared by 4 bases and J by 7 bases, with 11 bases of the junction left unmatched. CDR3: CASSSYAGGGNEAFF. The CDR3 coding sequence is TGTGCCAGCAGTTCCTATGCAGGGGGCGGGAATGAAGCTTTCTTT.

The CDR3 region is CASSWGGVAFF. The CDR3 region has the DNA TGTGCCAGCAGCTGGGGGGGCGTTGCTTTCTTT. The chain couples TRBV5-5 to TRBJ1-1; a possible D gene is TRBD1 (6 bases). The CDR3 spans 11 residues. CDR1 is SGHKS and CDR2 is YYEKEE in the germline V gene (reference sequence). Trimming pared 3 bases from V and 11 bases from J, leaving 11 bases between.

This chain links TRBV5-6 with TRBJ2-7; TRBD2 matches at 8 bases. CDR1 is SGHDT, CDR2 YYEEEE, per germline. The ends lost 4 bases at V and 7 bases at J; junction bases unmatched: 4. The CDR3 has 12 amino acids. In nucleotides, the CDR3 is TGTGCCAGCAGCCCCAGCGGGAGTGAGCAGTACTTC. Protein: CASSPSGSEQYF.

V and J are TRBV28 and TRBJ1-4, with 7 bases fitting TRBD1. The CDR3 has 16 amino acids. The trim removed 6 bases at V and 0 bases at J, leaving 7 bases unmatched. Germline V CDR1 and CDR2: MDHEN, SYDVKM. The CDR3 region has the DNA TGTGCCAGCAGCCGGGACAGAGCTGCAACTAATGAAAAACTGTTTTTT. Translated: CASSRDRAATNEKLFF.

This CDR3 reads CASGLGRGHYTDTQYF. The CDR3 region has the DNA TGTGCCAGCGGGCTAGGAAGGGGCCACTACACAGATACGCAGTATTTT. This rearrangement joins TRBV9 to TRBJ2-3; TRBD1 might be the D (5 bases). Per germline, CDR1 SGDLS and CDR2 YYNGEE. The CDR3 runs 16 residues. V was shortened by 7 bases and J by 2 bases, with 20 bases between the two germline ends.